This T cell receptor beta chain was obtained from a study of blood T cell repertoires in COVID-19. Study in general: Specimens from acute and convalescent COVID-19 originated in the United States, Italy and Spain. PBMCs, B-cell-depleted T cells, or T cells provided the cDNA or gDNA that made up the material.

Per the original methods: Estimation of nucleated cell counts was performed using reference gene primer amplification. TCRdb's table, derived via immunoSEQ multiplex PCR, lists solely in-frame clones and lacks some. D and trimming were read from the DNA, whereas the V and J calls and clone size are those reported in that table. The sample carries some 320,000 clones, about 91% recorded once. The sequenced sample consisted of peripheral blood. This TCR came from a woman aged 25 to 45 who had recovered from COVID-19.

This chain's CDR3 is CASSSRQGDLTYEQYF. The CDR3 coding sequence is TGTGCCAGCAGCTCCAGACAGGGAGACCTAACCTACGAGCAGTACTTC. This chain joins TRBV13 and TRBJ2-7, with TRBD1 matching 7 bases. CDR1 PRHDT and CDR2 FYEKMQ come from the germline V gene (reference sequence). The trim removed 4 bases at V and 2 bases at J, leaving 11 bases unmatched. This CDR3 contains 16 residues.